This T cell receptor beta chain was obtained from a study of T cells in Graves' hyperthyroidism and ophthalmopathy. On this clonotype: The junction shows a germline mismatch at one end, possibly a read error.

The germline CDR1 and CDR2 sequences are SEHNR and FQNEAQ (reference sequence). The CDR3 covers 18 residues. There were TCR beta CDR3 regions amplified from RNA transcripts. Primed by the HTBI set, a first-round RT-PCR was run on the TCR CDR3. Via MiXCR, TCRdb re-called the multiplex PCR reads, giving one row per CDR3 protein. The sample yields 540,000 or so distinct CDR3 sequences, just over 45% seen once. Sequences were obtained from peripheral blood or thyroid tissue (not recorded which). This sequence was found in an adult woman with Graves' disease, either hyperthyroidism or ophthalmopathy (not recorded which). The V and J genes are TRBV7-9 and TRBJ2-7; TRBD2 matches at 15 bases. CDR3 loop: CASSRTKRGTSGRYEHYF. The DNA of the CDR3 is TGTGCCAGCAGCAGAACCAAAAGGGGGACTAGCGGGAGGTACGAGCACTACTTC.